In this sample, the clone carrying this T cell receptor beta chain turned up a few times. Its antigen remains unidentified. TCRdb processed the 5' RACE reads anew with MiXCR; each CDR3 protein has one entry. The data contain 300,000 to 350,000 distinct CDR3 sequences, around 13% of them singletons. V lost 0 bases and J 5 bases, leaving 19 bases between the germline ends. This CDR3 region has 17 residues. Germline lookup yields CDR1 MGHRA and CDR2 YSYEKL. The record originates from a study of T-cell memory formation after mild COVID-19. General study results and limits: Largely, contracting CD4+ clones fell within CM and EM, and contracting CD8+ clones within EMRA.

V is TRBV4-1 and J is TRBJ1-2; D is unresolved. The source of this sequence is a man aged 18-30 years who had mild COVID-19 (a few samples of this study predate the infection). Cell type and time point are not known. Sequenced sample: PBMCs or a T cell subset sorted from them (not recorded which). CDR3 amino acids: CASSQDRPATMGYGYTF. CDR3 in DNA: TGCGCCAGCAGCCAAGATCGACCGGCCACAATGGGGTATGGCTACACCTTC.